These T cell receptor beta chains were read from a single sample in a study of blood T cell repertoires in COVID-19. TCRdb keeps only in-frame clones here, not all; method: immunoSEQ multiplex PCR. The sample records 55,000 to 65,000 clones, roughly four fifths being singletons. Sequenced input: peripheral blood. The receptors come from a man aged 55-75 years with acute or convalescent COVID-19. CDR3s include the opening cysteine and the closing phenylalanine or tryptophan. Each record gives: CDR3 DNA, CDR3 protein, J gene, D gene, clone size, V gene. D genes are given only for firm matches. Clone size is stated in some rows and not others, as once, few, many or a class when expanded.

TGCGCCAGCAGCAACTACATCTCAAACTATGGCTACACCTTC CASSNYISNYGYTF TRBJ1-2 NA NA TRBV4-1
TGTGCCAGCAGCTTGGCGCGACAGGTCTCTGGAAACACCATATATTTT CASSLARQVSGNTIYF TRBJ1-3 NA NA TRBV5-4
TGTGCCAGCAGCTTCCGGCGACTAGCGGGGGACGAGCAGTACTTC CASSFRRLAGDEQYF TRBJ2-7 TRBD2 NA TRBV7-8
TGCAGCGTTGAATATCCGGGGACAGAGAATTACGAGCAGTACTTC CSVEYPGTENYEQYF TRBJ2-7 TRBD1 NA TRBV29-1
TGCAGCGTTGCTCTAGCAGGAGACCTGAACACTGAAGCTTTCTTT CSVALAGDLNTEAFF TRBJ1-1 NA few TRBV29-1
TGTGCCACTAGGGAGATCAGGAACACTGAAGCTTTCTTT CATREIRNTEAFF TRBJ1-1 NA NA TRBV19
TGTGCCAGCAGCCGCGTTGACTCTGGAAACACCATATATTTT CASSRVDSGNTIYF TRBJ1-3 NA few TRBV14
TGTGCCAGCAGCATGCGACAGGGGGCGCGATATGGCTACACCTTC CASSMRQGARYGYTF TRBJ1-2 TRBD1 NA TRBV5-4
TGTGCCAGCTCCCTATACGACGGGGAGCTGTTTTTT CASSLYDGELFF TRBJ2-2 NA NA TRBV18
TGCGCCAGCAGCCAAGGTCTCTTAGACTCTTCCGGGGAGCTGTTTTTT CASSQGLLDSSGELFF TRBJ2-2 NA NA TRBV4-1
TGCAGTGCTAGTAGACCGCCGGGGGAGACCCAGTACTTC CSASRPPGETQYF TRBJ2-5 NA NA TRBV20-1
TGTGCCAGTAGTATTTCGGGGACAGCCTTAGAAAATCAGCCCCAGCATTTT CASSISGTALENQPQHF TRBJ1-5 TRBD1 NA TRBV19
TGTGCCAGCAGCGCTAGCGGGGTGAGCTCTGGGGCCAACGTCCTGACTTTC CASSASGVSSGANVLTF TRBJ2-6 TRBD2 once TRBV7-6
TGTGCCAGCTCACCGGGCTACGGCTACACCTTC CASSPGYGYTF TRBJ1-2 NA NA TRBV18
TGTGCCAGCAGCTTAAACAGGTTACCCTCTGGGGCCAACGTCCTGACTTTC CASSLNRLPSGANVLTF TRBJ2-6 NA NA TRBV7-3
TGTGCCAGCAGCCCCACAGCCGGTAGTGAAGCTTTCTTT CASSPTAGSEAFF TRBJ1-1 NA NA TRBV7-9
TGTGCCAGCAGCTTGAAGACAGGGTTCACCGGGGAGCTGTTTTTT CASSLKTGFTGELFF TRBJ2-2 TRBD1 NA TRBV7-3
TGTGCCAGCAGCGTTAGTGCCGGGGCCAACGTCCTGACTTTC CASSVSAGANVLTF TRBJ2-6 NA NA TRBV11-3
TGTGCCAGTAGTAGTGGACAGGGCGCTAGTGGCTACACCTTC CASSSGQGASGYTF TRBJ1-2 TRBD1 NA TRBV19
TGCGCCAGCAGTCCCCGGGACAGCAACACCGGGGAGCTGTTTTTT CASSPRDSNTGELFF TRBJ2-2 TRBD1 NA TRBV5-1
TGTGCCAGCAGCGTAGGAGCTAGCGGGGGGGATGGCCAGTACTTC CASSVGASGGDGQYF TRBJ2-5 TRBD2 once TRBV9
TGTGCCAGCAGCATAAGGGACAGGGGGTCGGTAACTGAAGCTTTCTTT CASSIRDRGSVTEAFF TRBJ1-1 TRBD1 NA TRBV7-2
TGTGCCAGCAGGGAACAGGGGATCTCCTACGAGCAGTACTTC CASREQGISYEQYF TRBJ2-7 TRBD1 few TRBV27
TGCGCCAGCAGCTTGGACTATGATGGCTACACCTTC CASSLDYDGYTF TRBJ1-2 NA NA TRBV5-1
TGTGCCAGCAGTTTAGTTAGTGAAGCTTTCTTT CASSLVSEAFF TRBJ1-1 NA NA TRBV12-3/TRBV12-4
TGTGCCTGGAGTTCTGGGACTATTAGCAATCAGCCCCAGCATTTT CAWSSGTISNQPQHF TRBJ1-5 NA NA TRBV30
TGTGCTAGTGGTTTGGTACGTGCCCTCGGTGTTGAAAAACTGTTTTTT CASGLVRALGVEKLFF TRBJ1-4 NA NA TRBV12-5
TGTGCCAGCAGCAAAAGGGCAGGGTACAATGAGCAGTTCTTC CASSKRAGYNEQFF TRBJ2-1 NA NA TRBV21-1
TGTGCCAGCAGGGATAGGACTAGTCTGGAGACCCAGTACTTC CASRDRTSLETQYF TRBJ2-5 TRBD2 once TRBV2
TGTGCCATCAGTGGTAGGGGCGCGGCCTACGAGCAGTACTTC CAISGRGAAYEQYF TRBJ2-7 NA NA TRBV10-3
TGTGCCATCAGTGACCTTGGGACAAACGAGCAGTTCTTC CAISDLGTNEQFF TRBJ2-1 NA NA TRBV10-3
TGTGCCAGCAGCTGGGACAGGGGGCCTGGCTACACCTTC CASSWDRGPGYTF TRBJ1-2 TRBD1 NA TRBV5-6
TGTGCCAGTAAAATAAACTCTGGAAACACCATATATTTT CASKINSGNTIYF TRBJ1-3 NA NA TRBV19
TGCGCCAGCAGCTTAGACATCCTTTATGGCTACACCTTC CASSLDILYGYTF TRBJ1-2 NA NA TRBV5-1
TGCGCCAGCAGCTTGGGGTTTCCGGGCGAGCAGTACTTC CASSLGFPGEQYF TRBJ2-7 NA NA TRBV5-1
TGTGCCATCAGTGGGGGACAGGGTGTAGGCGGCTACACCTTC CAISGGQGVGGYTF TRBJ1-2 TRBD1 NA TRBV10-3
TGTGCCAGCAGACTAGCGGGGGCCCTTATCACAGATACGCAGTATTTT CASRLAGALITDTQYF TRBJ2-3 TRBD2 NA TRBV5-4
TGTGCCATCAGTGTGACACTCAATCAGCCCCAGCATTTT CAISVTLNQPQHF TRBJ1-5 NA NA TRBV10-3
TGTGCCAGCAGTCGGGACAGGGGGCAGGGAGAGACCCAGTACTTC CASSRDRGQGETQYF TRBJ2-5 TRBD1 NA TRBV2
TGTGCCAGCAGCTGGGACACCCGCACAGATACGCAGTATTTT CASSWDTRTDTQYF TRBJ2-3 NA NA TRBV7-8
TGCGCCAGCAGCTTGGCCCTAAGACAGGGCTCGAACACTGAAGCTTTCTTT CASSLALRQGSNTEAFF TRBJ1-1 TRBD1 once TRBV5-1